This TCR beta chain was identified in a study of monozygotic twins with inflammatory bowel disease. Per germline, CDR1 SGHTA and CDR2 FQGNSA. The CDR3 loop spans 12 amino acids. From the 5' RACE reads, TCRdb lists one entry per CDR3 protein and no DNA. This table holds approximately 400,000 distinct CDR3 sequences. This TCR was sampled from a human donor with ulcerative colitis or Crohn's disease, or a healthy co-twin of an affected twin (not recorded which). Sequencing was carried out using blood. This chain connects TRBV7-2 to TRBJ2-1. The CDR3 region is CASSIQRNEQFF.